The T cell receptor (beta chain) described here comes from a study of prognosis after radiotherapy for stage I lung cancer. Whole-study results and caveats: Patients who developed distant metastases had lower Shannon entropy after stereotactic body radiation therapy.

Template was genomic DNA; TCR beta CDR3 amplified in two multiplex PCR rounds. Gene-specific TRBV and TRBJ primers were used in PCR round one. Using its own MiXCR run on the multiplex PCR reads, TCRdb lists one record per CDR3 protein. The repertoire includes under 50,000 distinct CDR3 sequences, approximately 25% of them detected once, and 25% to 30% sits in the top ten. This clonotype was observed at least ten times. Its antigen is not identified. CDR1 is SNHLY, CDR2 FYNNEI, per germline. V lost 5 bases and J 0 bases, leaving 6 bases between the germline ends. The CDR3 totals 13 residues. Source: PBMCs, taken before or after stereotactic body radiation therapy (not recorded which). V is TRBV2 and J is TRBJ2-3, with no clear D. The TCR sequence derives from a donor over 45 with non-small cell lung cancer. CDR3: CASSQQSTDTQYF. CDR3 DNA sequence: TGTGCCAGCAGTCAGCAGAGCACAGATACGCAGTATTTT.